Below, 26 T cell receptor beta chains from the same sample are listed, as sequenced in a study of blood T cells in healthy people across ages (dated by TCRdb to the mid-2010s). The library was built by means of 5' RACE. TCRdb names Illumina HiSeq 2500 as the instrument used. A second PCR of about 7 to 12 cycles was run with a J-beta primer mix and a sample-barcoded 5' primer. TCRdb reprocessing: public reads trimmed at Q25 with fastp, clones called with MiXCR, in-frame beta chains kept. Identical CDR3 proteins give one entry, which carries the most common genes and DNA. A total of roughly 1,800,000 distinct CDR3 sequences appear in this sample, about 50% of them only once. Jointly, the top ten make up approximately 2.1% of the sample. What was sequenced was blood. The source is a woman aged 40-49 years in good health.

The chain recombines TRBV27 with TRBJ2-3; TRBD2 is a possible D gene (6 bases). This CDR3 is built from 15 residues. CDR1 and CDR2 from the germline V gene are MNHEY and SMNVEV (reference sequence). V lost 5 bases, J lost 1 base, and 13 bases lay in between. CDR3 loop: CASSTSGRRTDTQYF. The CDR3 nucleotides read TGTGCCAGCAGTACCTCCGGGAGACGCACAGATACGCAGTATTTT.

V gene TRBV5-1 combines with J gene TRBJ2-6; perhaps TRBD2 as D (6 bases). The CDR3 totals 19 residues. The germline V gene has CDR1 SGHRS and CDR2 YFSETQ. Deletions cut 4 bases from V and 0 bases from J, with 20 bases between. The CDR3: CASSITEGGSSSGANVLTF. CDR3 nucleotide sequence: TGCGCCAGCAGCATCACGGAGGGTGGGTCTAGCTCTGGGGCCAACGTCCTGACTTTC.

V usage is TRBV15 and J usage is TRBJ1-6; 7 positions match TRBD1. CDR1 and CDR2 from the germline V gene are LNHNV and YYDKDF (reference sequence). The CDR3 contains 16 residues. Losses at the gene ends were 0 bases for V and 11 bases for J; bases not matched to a gene: 10. The CDR3 spells CATSREQGEVLPPLHF. The CDR3 DNA reads TGTGCCACCAGCAGAGAGCAGGGGGAAGTTCTGCCACCCCTCCACTTT.

V gene TRBV4-3 combines with J gene TRBJ1-2; D is uncertain. The CDR3 runs to 15 residues. V lost 1 base, J lost 5 bases, and 14 bases lay in between. CDR1 and CDR2 from the germline V gene are LGHNA and YSLEER. In DNA form, the CDR3 reads TGCGCCAGCAGCCAAGCTAGGACCTCGGGGTATGGCTACACCTTC. The encoded protein is CASSQARTSGYGYTF.

The V gene is TRBV20-1, the J gene TRBJ1-4; D gene unclear. The CDR3 contains 13 residues. Trimming left V 6 bases short and J 3 bases short, with 11 bases between. Germline CDR1 is DFQATT and CDR2 is SNEGSKA (reference sequence). CDR3 nucleotides: TGCAGTGCGTGCAAACTTCCTAATGAAAAACTGTTTTTT. Residues: CSACKLPNEKLFF.

This rearrangement joins TRBV11-2 to TRBJ2-5; 10 bases agree with TRBD1. This CDR3 region has 14 residues. Germline V gene lookup returns CDR1 SGHAT and CDR2 FQNNGV. V was clipped by 4 bases and J by 5 bases; unmatched bases: 4. In DNA, the CDR3 is TGTGCCAGCAGCTGGGACAGGGGTCGGGAGACCCAGTACTTC. Translation: CASSWDRGRETQYF.

This clonotype was seen a handful of times. The chain employs TRBV10-1 and TRBJ1-4; D possibly corresponds to TRBD1 (5 bases). V lost 3 bases and J 4 bases, leaving 9 bases between the germline ends. Germline CDR1 and CDR2: WNHNN and SYGVQD (reference sequence). The CDR3 is 14 residues long. The CDR3 nucleotides are TGCGCCAGCAGTGACGGAGACAGTAATGAAAAACTGTTTTTT. Its translation: CASSDGDSNEKLFF.

This clonotype turned up a few times. The chain uses TRBV7-2 and TRBJ2-7, with a weak D call TRBD2 (5 bases). This CDR3 spans 15 amino acids. Trimming took 7 bases from V and 3 from J, leaving 19 bases between them. Germline V CDR1 and CDR2: SGHTA, FQGNSA. The CDR3 loop is CASTTRVGGNYEQYF. The CDR3 coding sequence is TGTGCCAGCACCACGAGGGTTGGTGGAAACTACGAGCAGTACTTC.

This clonotype occurred a few times. The chain carries TRBV20-1 and TRBJ2-3; no firm D call. Deletions cut 5 bases from V and 2 bases from J, with 11 bases between. The CDR3 spans 13 residues. CDR1 and CDR2 from the germline V gene are DFQATT and SNEGSKA (reference sequence). For the CDR3, the DNA is TGCAGTGCTGTCCTAGGGTTCACAGATACGCAGTATTTT. It specifies CSAVLGFTDTQYF.

This chain connects TRBV4-3 to TRBJ2-1; no clear D. TRBJ2-7 matches the DNA end more closely, so the J call is doubtful. This CDR3 comprises 15 residues. The V gene's germline CDR1 is LGHNA and CDR2 YSLEER. This chain's CDR3 is CASSQEGIAYNEQYF. The CDR3 bases are TGCGCCAGCAGCCAAGAGGGGATCGCCTACAATGAGCAGTACTTC.

The table lists this clonotype with a count of one. CDR3 bases: TGTGCCAGCCCTGGGGTCGAGCAGTACTTC. Translation gives CASPGVEQYF. V is TRBV27 and J is TRBJ2-7; D remains ambiguous. V gave up 8 bases and J gave up 6 bases, with 8 bases separating them. The germline V gene encodes CDR1 MNHEY and CDR2 SMNVEV (reference sequence). There are 10 residues in the CDR3.

CDR3 coding DNA: TGCGCCAGCAGCCATCGAGTCTATGGCTACACCTTC. Amino acids: CASSHRVYGYTF. The V and J genes are TRBV4-1 and TRBJ1-2; D is unclear. The CDR3 contains 12 residues. V lost 3 bases and J lost 4, with 6 bases in between. Germline lookup yields CDR1 MGHRA and CDR2 YSYEKL.

This chain joins TRBV18 and TRBJ2-7, with D perhaps matching TRBD1 (6 bases). Germline CDR1 and CDR2: KGHSH and LQKENI. The CDR3 covers 14 residues. V was clipped by 6 bases and J by 3 bases, with 15 bases between them. CDR3 bases: TGTGCCAGCTCCCCCGACAGGACCCACTACGAGCAGTACTTC. It is translated as CASSPDRTHYEQYF.

The V call is TRBV7-9, the J call TRBJ2-4; D is tentatively TRBD1 or TRBD2 (5 bases each). The J call may be incorrect, as the DNA end agrees better with TRBJ2-7. This CDR3 has 14 residues. Germline V CDR1 and CDR2: SEHNR, FQNEAQ (reference sequence). The CDR3: CASSPPSAGAEQYF. For the CDR3, the DNA is TGTGCCAGCAGCCCGCCCTCGGCCGGGGCCGAGCAGTACTTC.

This chain uses TRBV11-2 with TRBJ1-4, with D possibly being TRBD1 (5 bases). The CDR3 has 14 amino acids. Per germline, CDR1 SGHAT and CDR2 FQNNGV. V lost 6 bases and J 8 bases, leaving 16 bases between the germline ends. DNA of the CDR3: TGTGCCAGCAGTGCCAGGGTATCGCGCGAAAAACTGTTTTTT. It is translated as CASSARVSREKLFF.

The chain has TRBV11-2 and TRBJ1-1; possible D gene TRBD1, 6 bases. The germline V and J ends were trimmed by 4 bases and 6 bases, with 12 bases remaining between them. Germline CDR1 SGHAT, CDR2 FQNNGV. The CDR3 is 13 residues long. CDR3 sequence (DNA): TGTGCCAGCAGCTCAGGGCACAGGGCTGAAGCTTTCTTT. Translated, it gives CASSSGHRAEAFF.

The chain has TRBV6-4 and TRBJ2-3; tentatively, D is TRBD2 (5 bases). This CDR3 spans 15 amino acids. V gave up 7 bases and J gave up 1 base, with 15 bases separating them. From germline, CDR1 is MRHNA and CDR2 SNTAGT. The CDR3 coding sequence is TGTGCCAGCAAAAGGACTCAACTACGCACAGATACGCAGTATTTT. It codes for CASKRTQLRTDTQYF.

The rearrangement joins TRBV9 to TRBJ2-3, with 7 bases fitting TRBD2. With V trimmed by 0 bases and J by 1 base, 8 bases remained unmatched. The CDR3 has 17 amino acids. Germline loops: CDR1 SGDLS, CDR2 YYNGEE. Written as DNA, the CDR3 is TGTGCCAGCAGCGTAGGGTTTTGGAGCGGGGGCACAGATACGCAGTATTTT. Translating gives CASSVGFWSGGTDTQYF.

About this clonotype: A junction boundary mismatches the germline segment, possibly from a read error. The chain couples TRBV11-2 to TRBJ2-1, with 8 bases identical to TRBD2. Germline V CDR1 and CDR2: SGHAT, FQNNGV. CDR3 length equals 16 residues. Here the CDR3 DNA reads TGTGCCAGCAGCCTAGATCCTAGCGGGCCATTCAATGAGCAGTTCTTC. Translation: CASSLDPSGPFNEQFF. The whole variable domain, remainder taken from reference TRBV11-2 and TRBJ2-1, is EAGVAQSPRYKIIEKRQSVAFWCNPISGHATLYWYQQILGQGPKLLIQFQNNGVVDDSQLPKDRFSAERLKGVDSTLKIQPAKLEDSAVYLCASSLDPSGPFNEQFFGPGTRLTVL.

This clonotype showed up just a few times. The chain links TRBV20-1 to TRBJ2-3, with TRBD1 as a possible D gene (6 bases). V was shortened by 3 bases and J by 6 bases, with 25 bases between the two germline ends. The CDR3 contains 17 residues. The V gene's germline CDR1 is DFQATT and CDR2 SNEGSKA (reference sequence). The CDR3 region is CSASPPLQGSGSDTQYF. The CDR3 DNA follows: TGCAGTGCTAGCCCCCCCCTACAGGGTTCCGGCTCTGATACGCAGTATTTT.

The rearrangement joins TRBV6-6 to TRBJ1-4; 8 nucleotides match TRBD1. The CDR3 spans 13 residues. Unmatched junction bases numbered 4, after V lost 5 bases and J lost 8 bases. Per the germline V gene, CDR1 is MNHNY and CDR2 is SVGAGI (reference sequence). The CDR3 coding sequence is TGTGCCAGCAGTCTGGACAGGGACGAAAAACTGTTTTTT. Protein sequence: CASSLDRDEKLFF.

On this clonotype: A junction end diverges from the germline sequence, so it may reflect a read error. V and J are TRBV20-1 and TRBJ1-2; D uncertain. Per germline, CDR1 DFQATT and CDR2 SNEGSKA (reference sequence). This CDR3 contains 16 residues. The CDR3 nucleotides read TGCAGTGCTAGAGATAGACGTAGTTCAGCTAACTATGGCTACACCTTT. Protein product: CSARDRRSSANYGYTF.

The chain is built from TRBV27 and TRBJ2-5; the match to TRBD1 covers 7 bases. Gene TRBJ2-7 matches the end of the DNA better, so the J call may be wrong. The CDR3 is 15 residues long. Germline CDR1 is MNHEY and CDR2 is SMNVEV (reference sequence). The CDR3, as DNA: TGTGCCAGCAGTTTAATGGGTAGACAGGGCTACGAGCAGTACTTC. Translation: CASSLMGRQGYEQYF.

This chain uses TRBV20-1 with TRBJ2-7, with TRBD2 identical over 11 bases. This CDR3 region has 15 residues. Germline CDR1 is DFQATT and CDR2 is SNEGSKA (reference sequence). Unmatched junction bases numbered 7, after V lost 3 bases and J lost 3 bases. The CDR3 DNA reads TGCAGTGCTAGCCGACCTAGCGGGGGGCGCTACGAGCAGTACTTC. Translating it yields CSASRPSGGRYEQYF.

This chain connects TRBV5-1 to TRBJ2-5, with 10 bases that match TRBD1. The V gene's germline CDR1 is SGHRS and CDR2 YFSETQ. J was trimmed by 11 bases and V by 4 bases; bases with no gene match: 14. The CDR3 runs 15 residues. This chain's CDR3 is CASSTADRGNSEQYF. DNA of the CDR3: TGCGCCAGCAGCACCGCGGACAGGGGGAATAGTGAGCAGTACTTC. Full variable domain (outside the CDR3, taken from reference TRBV5-1 and TRBJ2-5): KAGVTQTPRYLIKTRGQQVTLSCSPISGHRSVSWYQQTPGQGLQFLFEYFSETQRNKGNFPGRFSGRQFSNSRSEMNVSTLELGDSALYLCASSTADRGNSEQYFGPGTRLLVL.

The rearrangement uses TRBV6-1 and TRBJ2-5, with no clear D. Germline assignment: CDR1 MNHNS and CDR2 SASEGT. Trimming cost V 6 bases and J 2 bases, with 19 bases left between them. The CDR3 extends over 16 amino acids. The CDR3 DNA reads TGTGCCAGCAGCCCTAACGCAGCCGGGCCACAAGAGACCCAGTACTTC. Translated, it gives CASSPNAAGPQETQYF.